These 25 T cell receptor beta chains were all obtained from the same sample, sequenced in a study of T-cell memory formation after mild COVID-19. Each CDR3 protein is one row after TCRdb ran MiXCR on the 5' RACE reads. The top ten clones hold roughly 13% of a sample with approximately 350,000 distinct CDR3 sequences, around 27% of them seen once. What was sequenced was PBMCs or a T cell subset sorted from them (not recorded which). These receptors were obtained from an adult woman who had mild COVID-19 (a few samples of this study predate the infection). Cell type and time point are not known.

J is TRBJ2-7 and V is TRBV29-1; 9 nucleotides agree with TRBD1. Unmatched junction bases numbered 10, after V lost 7 bases and J lost 0 bases. This CDR3 spans 15 amino acids. Per germline, CDR1 SQVTM and CDR2 ANQGSEA. CDR3 DNA sequence: TGCAGCGATTGGACAGGGGAGGGGTACTCCTACGAGCAGTACTTC. Protein: CSDWTGEGYSYEQYF.

The rearrangement uses TRBV6-1 and TRBJ2-3, with D possibly TRBD2 on 6 matching bases. CDR3 length: 16 residues. The ends were cut back, 2 bases at V and 4 bases at J, with 16 bases in the middle. Germline V gene lookup returns CDR1 MNHNS and CDR2 SASEGT. The CDR3 region has the DNA TGTGCCAGCAGTGAAAACCCGGGAGTGGTGGCAGATACGCAGTATTTT. Amino acid sequence: CASSENPGVVADTQYF.

This clonotype was counted only a few times. The J gene is TRBJ2-7, the V gene TRBV29-1, with 9 bases identical to TRBD1. After removal of 3 bases from V and 1 base from J, the junction contained 10 bases not matched to a gene. The V gene's germline CDR1 is SQVTM and CDR2 ANQGSEA. This CDR3 region has 16 residues. The CDR3 DNA reads TGCAGCGTTGAGAGTGAATGGGACAGGGAATCCTACGAGCAGTACTTC. Protein: CSVESEWDRESYEQYF.

This clonotype was detected a few times. The chain joins TRBV12-3 or TRBV12-4 to TRBJ2-7; D is possibly TRBD1 (5 bases). Trimming stripped 5 bases from V and 4 bases from J, with 9 bases between. The CDR3 loop spans 12 amino acids. The CDR3 sequence: CASSVQEYEQYF. The DNA for the CDR3 is TGTGCCAGCAGTGTACAGGAGTACGAGCAGTACTTC.

A few counts support this clonotype. The V call is TRBV12-3 or TRBV12-4, the J call TRBJ2-7; D not certain. The CDR3 loop spans 13 amino acids. The V end was cut by 7 bases, the J end by 1 base, with 11 bases between. Written as DNA, the CDR3 is TGTGCCAGCACCCCTTATCGATCCTACGAGCAGTACTTC. Translated, it gives CASTPYRSYEQYF.

The V and J genes are TRBV12-3 or TRBV12-4 and TRBJ1-6; 8 bases are a match to TRBD1. CDR3 length: 13 amino acids. With 5 bases clipped from V and 9 bases from J, the junction kept 3 bases outside the gene matches. The CDR3 nucleotides read TGTGCCAGCAGTAGACAGGGGACTTCACCCCTCCACTTT. Encoded protein: CASSRQGTSPLHF.

The rearrangement joins TRBV24-1 to TRBJ2-2; TRBD1 is a possible D gene (5 bases). Per the germline V gene, CDR1 is KGHDR and CDR2 is SFDVKD. V lost 3 bases, J lost 0 bases, and 10 bases lay in between. This CDR3 has 16 residues. The CDR3 protein is CATSDHRHSNTGELFF. The CDR3 DNA follows: TGTGCCACCAGTGATCACAGGCACTCGAACACCGGGGAGCTGTTTTTT.

This clonotype was observed a handful of times. The gene calls are TRBV24-1 and TRBJ2-5, with TRBD2 matching 8 bases. In germline, CDR1 is KGHDR, CDR2 SFDVKD. This CDR3 comprises 16 residues. J lost 1 base, V lost 2 bases, and 5 bases had no gene match. CDR3 sequence reads: CATSDYPGGTQETQYF. CDR3 DNA: TGTGCCACCAGTGATTACCCGGGGGGGACCCAAGAGACCCAGTACTTC.

As for this clonotype: It may be a read error: a sequence one base away is much more abundant. The chain links TRBV18 to TRBJ1-6, with D possibly matching TRBD1 (6 bases). Germline loops: CDR1 KGHSH, CDR2 LQKENI. The CDR3 has 14 amino acids. CDR3 in amino acids: CASSPDRKNSPIHF. The DNA for the CDR3 is TGTGCCAGCTCACCGGACAGAAAGAATTCACCCATCCACTTT. The full variable domain, completed using reference TRBV18 and TRBJ1-6, is NAGVMQNPRHLVRRRGQEARLRCSPMKGHSHVYWYRQLPEEGLKFMVYLQKENIIDESGMPKERFSAEFPKEGPSILRIQQVVRGDSAAYFCASSPDRKNSPIHFGNGTRLTVT.

The V call is TRBV4-3, the J call TRBJ2-3, with TRBD1 as a possible D gene (5 bases). CDR1 LGHNA and CDR2 YSLEER come from the germline V gene. V lost 0 bases and J lost 7, with 11 bases in between. CDR3 length: 14 amino acids. CDR3 bases: TGCGCCAGCAGCCAAGAGGAAGGGGTGAATACGCAGTATTTT. Protein sequence: CASSQEEGVNTQYF.

V is TRBV5-8 and J is TRBJ1-2, with D unclear. The CDR3 is made up of 14 amino acids. Germline CDR1 reads SGHTS; CDR2 reads YDEGEE. V was shortened by 0 bases and J by 9 bases, with 15 bases between the two germline ends. CDR3 DNA sequence: TGTGCCAGCAGCTTGGAAATTTCTATCTCTAGCTACACCTTC. Translation: CASSLEISISSYTF. Supplemented by reference TRBV5-8 and TRBJ1-2, the full variable domain reads EAGVTQSPTHLIKTRGQQATLRCSPISGHTSVYWYQQALGLGLQFLLWYDEGEERNRGNFPPRFSGRQFPNYSSELNVNALELEDSALYLCASSLEISISSYTFGSGTRLTVV.

There are many counts of this clonotype. The chain is built from TRBV4-1 and TRBJ2-3; D is unclear. Germline V gene lookup returns CDR1 MGHRA and CDR2 YSYEKL. Trimming left V 4 bases short and J 4 bases short, with 6 bases between. This CDR3 region has 12 residues. This chain's CDR3 is CASSPQSDTQYF. As DNA, the CDR3 is TGCGCCAGCAGCCCGCAGTCAGATACGCAGTATTTT.

A few counts support this clonotype. The V call is TRBV6-5, the J call TRBJ2-5; 8 bases align to TRBD1. V shed 8 bases and J 2 bases; nucleotides not matched to a gene: 10. CDR1 and CDR2 (germline): MNHEY, SVGAGI. The CDR3 covers 15 residues. The CDR3 spells CASASDRGQQETQYF. CDR3 DNA sequence: TGTGCCAGCGCGTCAGACAGGGGCCAACAAGAGACCCAGTACTTC.

The chain uses TRBV29-1 and TRBJ2-7, with 10 nucleotides matching TRBD2. In germline, CDR1 is SQVTM, CDR2 ANQGSEA. The CDR3 consists of 12 residues. The ends lost 7 bases at V and 4 bases at J; junction bases unmatched: 4. CDR3 sequence (DNA): TGCAGCGCTCTAGCGGGGGAATACGAGCAGTACTTC. This gives the protein CSALAGEYEQYF.

The chain uses TRBV12-3 or TRBV12-4 and TRBJ2-3, with 7 bases aligning to TRBD2. J lost 6 bases, V lost 1 base, and 10 bases had no gene match. There are 16 residues in the CDR3. CDR3 protein: CASSLEVGGRADTQYF. CDR3 bases: TGTGCCAGCAGTTTAGAGGTGGGGGGGAGAGCGGATACGCAGTATTTT.

The chain joins TRBV6-6 to TRBJ2-7; 10 bases agree with TRBD1. With 6 bases clipped from V and 5 bases from J, the junction kept 4 bases outside the gene matches. This CDR3 has 13 amino acids. Germline V gives CDR1 MNHNY, CDR2 SVGAGI (reference sequence). CDR3 DNA: TGTGCCAGCAGCGGGACAGGGGAGAACGAGCAGTACTTC. Amino acid sequence: CASSGTGENEQYF.

The genes are TRBV11-2 and TRBJ1-4; perhaps TRBD1 as D (5 bases). The germline V and J ends were trimmed by 4 bases and 8 bases, with 14 bases remaining between them. Germline CDR1 and CDR2: SGHAT and FQNNGV. The CDR3 sequence is 14 residues long. The CDR3 loop is CASSSSGPYEKLFF. In DNA form, the CDR3 reads TGTGCCAGCAGCTCGTCGGGACCCTACGAAAAACTGTTTTTT.

This clonotype has at least ten counts. J is TRBJ1-5 and V is TRBV5-1, with D uncertain. The CDR3 runs 15 residues. The germline CDR1 and CDR2 sequences are SGHRS and YFSETQ. V was shortened by 0 bases and J by 0 bases, with 7 bases between the two germline ends. The CDR3 region has the DNA TGCGCCAGCAGCTTGGAAGGGTATAGCAATCAGCCCCAGCATTTT. Its translation: CASSLEGYSNQPQHF.

To note about this clonotype: At one of its ends the junction is not consistent with the germline gene, which may arise from a read error. V usage is TRBV7-9 and J usage is TRBJ2-5; weak D call: TRBD1 (6 bases). From germline, CDR1 is SEHNR and CDR2 FQNEAQ (reference sequence). The CDR3 totals 16 residues. CDR3 sequence (DNA): TGTGCCATCAGCTTAGACAGGCAACCGTACCAAGAGACCCAGTACTTC. This codes for CAISLDRQPYQETQYF.

This chain links TRBV2 with TRBJ2-3; TRBD2 agrees at 9 bases. J lost 2 bases, V lost 6 bases, and 9 bases had no gene match. The CDR3 runs 16 residues. CDR1 is SNHLY and CDR2 is FYNNEI in the germline V gene. The CDR3 loop reads CASRTGLALLTDTQYF. CDR3 nucleotide sequence: TGTGCCAGCAGAACGGGACTAGCCCTTCTCACAGATACGCAGTATTTT.

V gene TRBV24-1 combines with J gene TRBJ1-5; possibly TRBD1 for D (6 bases). In germline, CDR1 is KGHDR, CDR2 SFDVKD. The CDR3 is 17 amino acids. The ends were cut back, 2 bases at V and 5 bases at J, with 18 bases in the middle. The CDR3 sequence: CATSDSGAGVWDQPQHF. CDR3 in DNA: TGTGCCACCAGTGATTCCGGGGCAGGGGTTTGGGATCAGCCCCAGCATTTT.

The chain links TRBV7-9 to TRBJ2-4, with D tentatively TRBD1 or TRBD2 (5 bases each). V shed 5 bases and J shed 8 bases, with 19 bases lying between them. The CDR3 runs 15 residues. Per the germline V gene, CDR1 is SEHNR and CDR2 is FQNEAQ (reference sequence). DNA for the CDR3: TGTGCCAGCAGCGGTCTGGGGCCAGGAGCGGACATTCAGTACTTC. Protein: CASSGLGPGADIQYF.

V gene TRBV5-1 combines with J gene TRBJ2-4; TRBD1 matches at 7 bases. Looked up from germline, CDR1 is SGHRS and CDR2 is YFSETQ. The CDR3 is 16 residues long. J gave up 0 bases and V 2 bases, and 5 bases lay outside the gene matches. The DNA for the CDR3 is TGCGCCAGCAGCTTCGGGGACAGACTAGCCAAAAACATTCAGTACTTC. Residues: CASSFGDRLAKNIQYF.

The table lists this clonotype with a few counts. The chain couples TRBV11-3 to TRBJ2-7, with TRBD2 matching 8 bases. This CDR3 has 14 residues. The germline CDR1 and CDR2 sequences are SGHNT and YENEEA. J was trimmed by 9 bases and V by 4 bases; bases with no gene match: 11. CDR3 loop: CASSSGLALVGQYF. The CDR3 nucleotides read TGTGCCAGCAGCTCCGGACTAGCTCTCGTCGGGCAGTACTTC.

The J gene is TRBJ2-5, the V gene TRBV9; TRBD2 matches at 11 bases. The CDR3 length is 15 residues. Unmatched junction bases numbered 6, after V lost 2 bases and J lost 6 bases. Germline values: CDR1 SGDLS, CDR2 YYNGEE. CDR3 DNA sequence: TGTGCCAGCAGCGTTAGCGGGGGGGCCGGCCAGACCCAGTACTTC. As protein: CASSVSGGAGQTQYF.